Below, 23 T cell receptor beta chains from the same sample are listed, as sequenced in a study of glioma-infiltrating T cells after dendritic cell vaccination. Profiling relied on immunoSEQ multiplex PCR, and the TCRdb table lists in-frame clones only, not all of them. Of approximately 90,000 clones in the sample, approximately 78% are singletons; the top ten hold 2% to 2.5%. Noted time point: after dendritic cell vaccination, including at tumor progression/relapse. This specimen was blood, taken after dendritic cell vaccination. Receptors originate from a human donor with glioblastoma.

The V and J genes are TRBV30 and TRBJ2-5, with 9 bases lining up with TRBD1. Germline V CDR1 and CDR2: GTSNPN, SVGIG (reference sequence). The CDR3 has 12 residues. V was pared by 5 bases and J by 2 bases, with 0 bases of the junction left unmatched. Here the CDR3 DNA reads TGTGCCTGGGGGACAGGGCAAGAGACCCAGTACTTC. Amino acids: CAWGTGQETQYF.

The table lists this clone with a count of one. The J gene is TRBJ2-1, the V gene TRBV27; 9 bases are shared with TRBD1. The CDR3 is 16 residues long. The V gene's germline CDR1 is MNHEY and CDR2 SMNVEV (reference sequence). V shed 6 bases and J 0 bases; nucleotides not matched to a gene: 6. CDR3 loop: CASSRPGQGSYNEQFF. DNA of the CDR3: TGTGCCAGCAGCCGTCCGGGACAGGGCTCCTACAATGAGCAGTTCTTC.

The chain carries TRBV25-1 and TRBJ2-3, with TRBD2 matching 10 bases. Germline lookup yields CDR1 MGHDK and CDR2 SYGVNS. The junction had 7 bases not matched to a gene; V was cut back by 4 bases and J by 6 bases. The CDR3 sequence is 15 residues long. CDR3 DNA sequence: TGTGCCAGCAGTGTACCGGGACTAGCGTTGGATACGCAGTATTTT. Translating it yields CASSVPGLALDTQYF.

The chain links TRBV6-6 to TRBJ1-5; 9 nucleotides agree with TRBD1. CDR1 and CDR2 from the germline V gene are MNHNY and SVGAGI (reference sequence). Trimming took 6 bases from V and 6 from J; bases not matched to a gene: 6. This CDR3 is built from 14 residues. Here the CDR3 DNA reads TGTGCCAGCAGGCGCGGACAGGGGTTTCAGCCCCAGCATTTT. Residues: CASRRGQGFQPQHF.

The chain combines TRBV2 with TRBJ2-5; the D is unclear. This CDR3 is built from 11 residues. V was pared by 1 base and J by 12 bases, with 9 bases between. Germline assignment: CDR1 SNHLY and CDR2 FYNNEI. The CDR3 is CASSEGAPKYF. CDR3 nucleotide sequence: TGTGCCAGCAGTGAAGGGGCCCCCAAGTACTTC.

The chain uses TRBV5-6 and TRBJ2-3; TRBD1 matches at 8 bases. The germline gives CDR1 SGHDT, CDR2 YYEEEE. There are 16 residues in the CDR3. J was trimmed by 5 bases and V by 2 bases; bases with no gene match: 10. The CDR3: CASSFAAQGGRDTQYF. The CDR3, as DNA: TGTGCCAGCAGCTTCGCGGCACAGGGGGGTCGAGATACGCAGTATTTT.

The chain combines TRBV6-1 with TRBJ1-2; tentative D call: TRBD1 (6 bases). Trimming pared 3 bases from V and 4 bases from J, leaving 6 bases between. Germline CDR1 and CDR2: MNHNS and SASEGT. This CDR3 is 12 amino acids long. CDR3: CASSEDSYGYTF. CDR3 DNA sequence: TGTGCCAGCAGTGAGGACAGCTATGGCTACACCTTC.

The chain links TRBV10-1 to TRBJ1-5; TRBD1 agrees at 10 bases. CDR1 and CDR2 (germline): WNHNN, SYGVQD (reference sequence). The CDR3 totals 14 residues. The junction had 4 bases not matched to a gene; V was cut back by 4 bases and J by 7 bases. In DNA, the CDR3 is TGCGCCAGCAGTGCCGGGACAGGGGAACAGCCCCAGCATTTT. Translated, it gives CASSAGTGEQPQHF.

This CDR3 reads CASSALQDSAGYTF. The CDR3 DNA reads TGTGCCAGTAGTGCCCTACAGGATTCGGCTGGCTACACCTTC. V usage is TRBV19 and J usage is TRBJ1-2; tentatively, D is TRBD1 (5 bases). This CDR3 is 14 amino acids long. Looked up from germline, CDR1 is LNHDA and CDR2 is SQIVND (reference sequence). The germline V and J ends were trimmed by 5 bases and 7 bases, with 17 bases remaining between them.

The CDR3 region has the DNA TGTGCCAGCCTACCTGATCGTAATTCACCCCTCCACTTT. The encoded protein is CASLPDRNSPLHF. This chain connects TRBV7-2 to TRBJ1-6; D is uncertain. With 8 bases removed from V and 6 bases from J, the gap between germline ends came to 11 bases. The CDR3 is 13 residues long. Germline V gene sequence: CDR1 SGHTA, CDR2 FQGNSA.

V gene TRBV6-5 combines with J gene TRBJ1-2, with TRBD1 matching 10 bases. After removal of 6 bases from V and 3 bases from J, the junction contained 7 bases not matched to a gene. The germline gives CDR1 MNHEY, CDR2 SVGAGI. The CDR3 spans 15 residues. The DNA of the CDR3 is TGTGCCAGCAGCACCGGGACAGGGGTCTACTATGGCTACACCTTC. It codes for CASSTGTGVYYGYTF.

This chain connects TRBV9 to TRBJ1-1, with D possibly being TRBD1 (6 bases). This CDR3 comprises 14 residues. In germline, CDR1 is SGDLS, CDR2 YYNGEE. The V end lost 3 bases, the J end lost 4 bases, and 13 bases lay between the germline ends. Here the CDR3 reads CASSAQGRGTEAFF. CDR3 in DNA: TGTGCCAGCAGCGCCCAGGGGAGGGGCACTGAAGCTTTCTTT.

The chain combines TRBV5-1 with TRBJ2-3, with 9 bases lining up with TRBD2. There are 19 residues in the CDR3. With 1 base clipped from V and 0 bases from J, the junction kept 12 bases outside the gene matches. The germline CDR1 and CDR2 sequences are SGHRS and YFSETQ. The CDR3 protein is CASSLKRGAFVSSTDTQYF. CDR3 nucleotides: TGCGCCAGCAGCTTGAAGCGGGGGGCCTTTGTTAGTAGCACAGATACGCAGTATTTT.

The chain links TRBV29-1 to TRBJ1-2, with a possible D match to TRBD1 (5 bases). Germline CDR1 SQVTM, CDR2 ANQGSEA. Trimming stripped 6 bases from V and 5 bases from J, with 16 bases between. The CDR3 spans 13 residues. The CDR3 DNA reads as TGCAGCGTCATGACAGATGGTCCATATGGCTACACCTTC. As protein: CSVMTDGPYGYTF. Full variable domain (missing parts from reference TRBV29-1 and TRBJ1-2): SAVISQKPSRDICQRGTSLTIQCQVDSQVTMMFWYRQQPGQSLTLIATANQGSEATYESGFVIDKFPISRPNLTFSTLTVSNMSPEDSSIYLCSVMTDGPYGYTFGSGTRLTVV.

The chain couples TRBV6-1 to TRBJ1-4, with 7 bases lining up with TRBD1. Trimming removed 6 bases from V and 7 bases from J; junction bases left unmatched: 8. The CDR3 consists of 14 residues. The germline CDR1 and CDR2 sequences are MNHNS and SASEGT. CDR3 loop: CASSDREYGEKLFF. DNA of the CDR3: TGTGCCAGCAGCGACAGGGAATACGGTGAAAAACTGTTTTTT.

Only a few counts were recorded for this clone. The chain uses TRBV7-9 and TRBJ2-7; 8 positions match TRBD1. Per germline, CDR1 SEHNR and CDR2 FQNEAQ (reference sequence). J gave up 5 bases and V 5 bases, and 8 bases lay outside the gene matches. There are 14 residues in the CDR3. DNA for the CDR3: TGTGCCAGCAGCAAACGACAGGGGATGAACGAGCAGTACTTC. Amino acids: CASSKRQGMNEQYF.

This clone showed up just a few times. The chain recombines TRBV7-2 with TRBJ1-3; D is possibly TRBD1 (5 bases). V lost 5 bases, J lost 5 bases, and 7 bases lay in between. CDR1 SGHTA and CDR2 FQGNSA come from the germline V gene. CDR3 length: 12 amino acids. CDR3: CASSLDRNTIYF. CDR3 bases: TGTGCCAGCAGCCTGGACAGAAACACCATATATTTT.

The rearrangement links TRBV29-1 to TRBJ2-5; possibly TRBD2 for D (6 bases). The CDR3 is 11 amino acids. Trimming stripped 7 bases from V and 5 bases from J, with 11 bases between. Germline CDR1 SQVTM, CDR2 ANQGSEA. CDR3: CSGGTLETQYF. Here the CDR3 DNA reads TGCAGCGGGGGGACTCTGGAGACCCAGTACTTC.

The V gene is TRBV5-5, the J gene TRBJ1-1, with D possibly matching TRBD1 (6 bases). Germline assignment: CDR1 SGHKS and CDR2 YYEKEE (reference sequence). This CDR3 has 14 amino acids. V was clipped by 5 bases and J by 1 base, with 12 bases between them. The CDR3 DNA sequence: TGTGCCAGCAGTAACAGGGCTGGGAACACTGAAGCTTTCTTT. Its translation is CASSNRAGNTEAFF.

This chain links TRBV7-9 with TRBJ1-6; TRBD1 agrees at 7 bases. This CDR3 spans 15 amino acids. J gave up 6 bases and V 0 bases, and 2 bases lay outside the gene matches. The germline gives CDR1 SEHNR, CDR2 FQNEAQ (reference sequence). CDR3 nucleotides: TGTGCCAGCAGCTTAGCCGGGACAGCTAATTCACCCCTCCACTTT. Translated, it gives CASSLAGTANSPLHF. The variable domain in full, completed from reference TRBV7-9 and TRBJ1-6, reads DTGVSQNPRHKITKRGQNVTFRCDPISEHNRLYWYRQTLGQGPEFLTYFQNEAQLEKSRLLSDRFSAERPKGSFSTLEIQRTEQGDSAMYLCASSLAGTANSPLHFGNGTRLTVT.

The DNA for the CDR3 is TGTGCCAGCAGCCAAGTTCCAGCGGGCGAGCAGTACGTC. It yields the protein CASSQVPAGEQYV. The chain is built from TRBV14 and TRBJ2-7, with D tentatively TRBD2 (6 bases). Per germline, CDR1 SGHDN and CDR2 FVKESK. The CDR3 is made up of 13 amino acids. Between the trimmed V and J ends, which lost 1 base and 6 bases, there was a span of 10 bases.

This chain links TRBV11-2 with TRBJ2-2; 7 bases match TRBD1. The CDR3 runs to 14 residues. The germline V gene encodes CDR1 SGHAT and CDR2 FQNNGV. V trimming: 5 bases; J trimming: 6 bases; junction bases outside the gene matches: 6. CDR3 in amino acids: CASSLTGAAGELFF. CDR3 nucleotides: TGTGCCAGCAGCCTAACAGGGGCGGCCGGGGAGCTGTTTTTT. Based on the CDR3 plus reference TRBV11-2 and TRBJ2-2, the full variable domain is EAGVAQSPRYKIIEKRQSVAFWCNPISGHATLYWYQQILGQGPKLLIQFQNNGVVDDSQLPKDRFSAERLKGVDSTLKIQPAKLEDSAVYLCASSLTGAAGELFFGEGSRLTVL.

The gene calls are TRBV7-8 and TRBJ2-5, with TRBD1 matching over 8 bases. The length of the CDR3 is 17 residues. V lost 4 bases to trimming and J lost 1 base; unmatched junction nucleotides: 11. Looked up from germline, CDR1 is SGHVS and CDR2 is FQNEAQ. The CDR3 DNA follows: TGTGCCAGCAGCTCTACAGGGGGGACAGTAACCCAAGAGACCCAGTACTTC. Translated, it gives CASSSTGGTVTQETQYF. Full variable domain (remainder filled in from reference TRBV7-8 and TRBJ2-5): GAGVSQSPRYKVAKRGQDVALRCDPISGHVSLFWYQQALGQGPEFLTYFQNEAQLDKSGLPSDRFFAERPEGSVSTLKIQRTQQEDSAVYLCASSSTGGTVTQETQYFGPGTRLLVL.